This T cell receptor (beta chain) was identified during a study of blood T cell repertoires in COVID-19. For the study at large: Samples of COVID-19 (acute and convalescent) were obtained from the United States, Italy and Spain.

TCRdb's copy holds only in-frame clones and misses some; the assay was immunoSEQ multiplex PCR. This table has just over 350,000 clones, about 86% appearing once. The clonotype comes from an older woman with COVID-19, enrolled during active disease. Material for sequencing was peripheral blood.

CDR3 sequence: CASSFVQVYEQFF. As DNA, the CDR3 is TGTGCCAGCAGCTTCGTCCAGGTCTATGAGCAGTTCTTC. This chain joins TRBV7-2 and TRBJ2-1; the D is unclear. Trimming stripped 3 bases from V and 8 bases from J, with 11 bases between. Germline assignment: CDR1 SGHTA and CDR2 FQGNSA. The CDR3 is made up of 13 amino acids.